This T cell receptor beta chain was identified during a study of regulatory T cells in long-lasting Graves disease. Study outcomes and limitations: Thyroid tissue went unstudied; only peripheral blood was examined.

Time point reported: newly diagnosed GD, antithyroid drugs for less than 3 months. RNA extracted from PBMCs served as the sequencing template. Diagnoses of Graves' disease were made by American Thyroid Association guidelines. For TCR beta, libraries came from iRepertoire HTBI primers and Arm-PCR of CDR3 regions. TCRdb reprocessed the multiplex PCR reads with MiXCR, giving one entry per CDR3 protein. The top ten hold around 10% of the sample, which has 400,000 to 500,000 distinct CDR3 sequences, roughly 15% seen once. With respect to this clonotype: Its antigen remains unknown.

In addition, the sample was reused for a study of T cells in Graves' hyperthyroidism and ophthalmopathy. Turning to that study: Most thyroid clonotypes expanded above 0.001 appeared in blood too.

Here the sequenced sample was peripheral blood mononuclear cells (PBMCs), taken at new diagnosis, from a patient treated with antithyroid drugs. This TCR was recovered from a woman aged 30 to 39 with Graves disease.

The CDR3 is CATMEGSGHEQYF. For the CDR3, the DNA is TGTGCCACCATGGAGGGTAGCGGGCACGAGCAGTACTTC. J is TRBJ2-7 and V is TRBV27; 7 positions match TRBD2. The germline V gene has CDR1 MNHEY and CDR2 SMNVEV (reference sequence). The CDR3 loop spans 13 amino acids. Losses at the gene ends were 10 bases for V and 5 bases for J; bases not matched to a gene: 11.